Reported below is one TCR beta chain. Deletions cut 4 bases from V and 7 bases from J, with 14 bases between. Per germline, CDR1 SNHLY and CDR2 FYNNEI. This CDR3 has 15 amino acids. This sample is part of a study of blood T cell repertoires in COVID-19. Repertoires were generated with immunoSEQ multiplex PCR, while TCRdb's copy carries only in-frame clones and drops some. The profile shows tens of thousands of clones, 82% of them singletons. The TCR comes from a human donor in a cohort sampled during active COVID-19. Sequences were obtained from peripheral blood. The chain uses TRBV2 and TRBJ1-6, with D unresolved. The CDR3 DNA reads TGTGCCAGCAGTGTAAATCACCCGAGCAATTCACCCCTCCACTTT. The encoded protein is CASSVNHPSNSPLHF.